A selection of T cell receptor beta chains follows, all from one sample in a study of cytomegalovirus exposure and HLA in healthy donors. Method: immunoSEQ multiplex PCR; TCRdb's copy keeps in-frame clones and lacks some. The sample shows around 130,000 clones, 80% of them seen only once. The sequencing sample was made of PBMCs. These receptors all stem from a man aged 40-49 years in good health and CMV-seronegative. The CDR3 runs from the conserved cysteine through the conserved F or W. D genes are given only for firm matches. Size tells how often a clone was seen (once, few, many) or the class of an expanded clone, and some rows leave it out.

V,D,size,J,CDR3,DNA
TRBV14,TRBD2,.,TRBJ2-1,CASSHGGGNEQFF,TGTGCCAGCAGCCACGGGGGGGGCAATGAGCAGTTCTTC
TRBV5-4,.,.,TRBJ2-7,CASSLGGRGGSHEQYF,TGTGCCAGCAGCTTGGGAGGGAGGGGGGGTTCCCACGAGCAGTACTTC
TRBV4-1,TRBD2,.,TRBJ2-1,CASSYPPAGGYNEQFF,TGCGCCAGCAGCTATCCCCCAGCGGGGGGTTACAATGAGCAGTTCTTC
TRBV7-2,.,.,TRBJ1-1,CASSWGRETEAFF,TGTGCCAGCAGCTGGGGACGGGAGACTGAAGCTTTCTTT
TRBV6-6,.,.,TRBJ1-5,CASSYEDIDNQPQHF,TGTGCCAGCAGTTACGAGGACATAGATAATCAGCCCCAGCATTTT
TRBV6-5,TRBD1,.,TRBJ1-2,CASSSLGTGTYYGYTF,TGTGCCAGCAGTTCCCTCGGGACAGGTACCTACTATGGCTACACCTTC
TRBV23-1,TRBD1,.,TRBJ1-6,CASPQPTGGWGNSPLHF,TGCGCCAGCCCCCAACCCACAGGGGGCTGGGGTAATTCACCCCTCCACTTT
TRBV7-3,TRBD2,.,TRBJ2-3,CASSGQGLAGDTQYF,TGTGCCAGCAGCGGCCAGGGACTAGCTGGAGATACGCAGTATTTT
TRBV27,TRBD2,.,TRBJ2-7,CASTPLAGDYEQYF,TGTGCCAGCACTCCCCTAGCGGGAGACTACGAGCAGTACTTC
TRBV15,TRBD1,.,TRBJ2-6,CATSRVGTGVSGANVLTF,TGTGCCACCAGCAGAGTGGGGACAGGGGTCTCTGGGGCCAACGTCCTGACTTTC
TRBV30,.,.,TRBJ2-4,CAWSSGDIQYF,TGTGCCTGGAGTTCGGGTGACATTCAGTACTTC
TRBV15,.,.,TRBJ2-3,CATSRDFAGALTDTQYF,TGTGCCACCAGCAGAGATTTCGCGGGGGCCCTCACAGATACGCAGTATTTT
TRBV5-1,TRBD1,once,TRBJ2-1,CASSSGQGRNEQFF,TGCGCCAGCAGTTCCGGACAGGGACGCAATGAGCAGTTCTTC
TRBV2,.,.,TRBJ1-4,CASSDEGGAFNEKLFF,TGTGCCAGCAGTGACGAGGGGGGGGCCTTTAATGAAAAACTGTTTTTT
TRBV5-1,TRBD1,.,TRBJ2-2,CASSLPPTGTNTGELFF,TGCGCCAGCAGCTTGCCCCCGACAGGGACGAACACCGGGGAGCTGTTTTTT
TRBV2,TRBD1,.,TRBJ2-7,CASSRQGDEQYF,TGTGCCAGCAGCCGACAGGGGGACGAGCAGTACTTC
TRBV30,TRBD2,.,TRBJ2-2,CAWSWGGANTGELFF,TGTGCCTGGAGTTGGGGAGGGGCGAACACCGGGGAGCTGTTTTTT
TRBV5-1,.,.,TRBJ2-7,CASSKAGNYEQYF,TGCGCCAGCAGTAAAGCAGGGAACTACGAGCAGTACTTC
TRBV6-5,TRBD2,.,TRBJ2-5,CASTTSGVAKTQYF,TGTGCCAGCACGACTAGCGGGGTCGCAAAGACCCAGTACTTC
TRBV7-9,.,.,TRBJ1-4,CASSSGGSFNEKLFF,TGTGCCAGCAGCTCGGGGGGGAGCTTCAATGAAAAACTGTTTTTT
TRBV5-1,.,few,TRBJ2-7,CASSRDFYEQYF,TGCGCCAGCAGCCGGGACTTCTACGAGCAGTACTTC
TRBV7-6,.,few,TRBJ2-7,CASSLESRDEQYF,TGTGCCAGCAGCTTAGAATCCCGGGACGAGCAGTACTTC
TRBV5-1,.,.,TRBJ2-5,CASSLIAGAQETQYF,TGCGCCAGCAGCTTGATAGCCGGAGCTCAAGAGACCCAGTACTTC
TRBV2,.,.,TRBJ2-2,CASSPIGVTGELFF,TGTGCCAGCAGCCCAATCGGGGTCACCGGGGAGCTGTTTTTT
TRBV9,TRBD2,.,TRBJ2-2,CASSVDLAGLYAGELFF,TGTGCCAGCAGCGTCGATCTAGCGGGATTATACGCCGGGGAGCTGTTTTTT
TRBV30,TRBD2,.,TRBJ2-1,CAWSVQGSGRGYNEQFF,TGTGCCTGGAGTGTACAGGGTAGCGGGAGAGGGTACAATGAGCAGTTCTTC
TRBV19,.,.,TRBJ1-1,CASFPGAPRGDTEAFF,TGTGCCAGTTTTCCGGGGGCCCCGCGGGGGGACACTGAAGCTTTCTTT
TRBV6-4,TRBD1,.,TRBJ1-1,CASSVSGGEGEAFF,TGTGCCAGCAGTGTGTCAGGGGGTGAGGGTGAAGCTTTCTTT
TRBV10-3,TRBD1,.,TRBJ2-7,CAISEGTGGGYEQYF,TGTGCCATCAGTGAAGGGACAGGGGGAGGCTACGAGCAGTACTTC
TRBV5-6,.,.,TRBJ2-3,CASSLRDISTDTQYF,TGTGCCAGCAGCCTCCGGGACATCAGCACAGATACGCAGTATTTT
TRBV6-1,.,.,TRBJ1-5,CASSDSKNQPQHF,TGTGCCAGCAGTGACAGTAAGAATCAGCCCCAGCATTTT
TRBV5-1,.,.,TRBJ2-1,CASSRSGRREFPNEQFF,TGCGCCAGCAGCCGGAGTGGGCGGAGGGAATTCCCCAATGAGCAGTTCTTC
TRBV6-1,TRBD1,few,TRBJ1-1,CASSKDRVNTEAFF,TGTGCCAGCAGTAAAGACAGGGTGAACACTGAAGCTTTCTTT
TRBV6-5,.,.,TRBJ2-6,CASYRAGANVLTF,TGTGCCAGCTACAGGGCTGGGGCCAACGTCCTGACTTTC
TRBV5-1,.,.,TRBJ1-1,CASSGPTGFSTEAFF,TGCGCCAGCAGCGGACCAACAGGGTTCAGCACTGAAGCTTTCTTT
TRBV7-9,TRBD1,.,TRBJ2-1,CASPGGGSSYNEQFF,TGTGCCAGTCCAGGGGGCGGAAGCTCCTACAATGAGCAGTTCTTC
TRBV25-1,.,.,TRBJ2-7,CASSGSTGEQYF,TGTGCCAGCAGTGGATCGACGGGGGAGCAGTACTTC
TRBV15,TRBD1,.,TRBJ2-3,CATSRGQGEVDTQYF,TGTGCCACCAGCAGAGGTCAGGGGGAAGTAGATACGCAGTATTTT
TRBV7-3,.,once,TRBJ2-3,CASSPGRSTDTQYF,TGTGCCAGCAGCCCTGGGAGAAGCACAGATACGCAGTATTTT
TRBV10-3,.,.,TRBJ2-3,CAINPGLITDTQYF,TGTGCCATCAACCCGGGACTTATCACAGATACGCAGTATTTT
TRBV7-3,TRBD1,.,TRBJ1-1,CASSSRDSSFTEAFF,TGTGCCAGCAGTTCCCGGGACAGTTCATTTACTGAAGCTTTCTTT
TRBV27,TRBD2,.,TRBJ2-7,CASRRGGGLDEQYF,TGTGCCAGCAGGCGCGGCGGGGGGCTCGACGAGCAGTACTTC
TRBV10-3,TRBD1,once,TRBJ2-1,CAISESGGEYNEQFF,TGTGCCATCAGTGAGTCAGGGGGCGAATACAATGAGCAGTTCTTC
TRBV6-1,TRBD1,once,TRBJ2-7,CASSEGQGMRYEQYF,TGTGCCAGCAGTGAAGGACAGGGTATGAGGTACGAGCAGTACTTC
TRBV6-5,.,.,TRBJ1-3,CASSVQVSGNTIYF,TGTGCCAGCAGCGTACAGGTCTCTGGAAACACCATATATTTT
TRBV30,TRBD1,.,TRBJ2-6,CACGTGGLSGANVLTF,TGTGCCTGTGGGACAGGGGGACTCTCTGGGGCCAACGTCCTGACTTTC
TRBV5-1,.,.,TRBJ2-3,CASKDEGISTDTQYF,TGCGCCAGCAAGGACGAGGGTATTAGCACAGATACGCAGTATTTT
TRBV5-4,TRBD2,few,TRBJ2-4,CASSSRLAENIQYF,TGTGCCAGCAGCTCGAGACTAGCGGAAAACATTCAGTACTTC
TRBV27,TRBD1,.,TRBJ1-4,CASGGQGIGEKLFF,TGTGCCAGCGGAGGACAGGGGATCGGTGAAAAACTGTTTTTT
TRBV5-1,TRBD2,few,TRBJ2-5,CASSDSTSGQETQYF,TGCGCCAGCAGCGATTCGACTAGCGGCCAAGAGACCCAGTACTTC
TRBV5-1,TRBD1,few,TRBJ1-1,CASSLQTGMNTEAFF,TGCGCCAGCAGCCTTCAGACAGGGATGAACACTGAAGCTTTCTTT
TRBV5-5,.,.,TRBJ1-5,CASSEVGVRGNQPQHF,TGTGCCAGCAGCGAGGTTGGGGTGAGGGGCAATCAGCCCCAGCATTTT
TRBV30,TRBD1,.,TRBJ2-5,CAWAPGQGAREQYF,TGTGCCTGGGCCCCGGGACAGGGGGCCCGGGAGCAGTACTTC
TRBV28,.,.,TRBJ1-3,CASLVGGSGNTIYF,TGTGCCAGCCTAGTGGGAGGATCTGGAAACACCATATATTTT
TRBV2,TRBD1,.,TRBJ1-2,CASTETGQGIYGYTF,TGTGCCAGCACCGAGACGGGACAGGGTATCTATGGCTACACCTTC
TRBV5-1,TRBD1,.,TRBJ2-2,CASSFDRGYGGELFF,TGCGCCAGCAGCTTCGACAGGGGTTATGGCGGGGAGCTGTTTTTT
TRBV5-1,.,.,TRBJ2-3,CASSLEGALRDTQYF,TGCGCCAGCAGCTTGGAAGGGGCCCTACGGGATACGCAGTATTTT
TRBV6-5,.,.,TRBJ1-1,CASSKNTEAFF,TGTGCCAGCAGCAAGAACACTGAAGCTTTCTTT
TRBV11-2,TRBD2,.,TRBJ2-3,CASSSRGAGTDTQYF,TGTGCCAGCAGCTCGCGGGGGGCGGGCACAGATACGCAGTATTTT